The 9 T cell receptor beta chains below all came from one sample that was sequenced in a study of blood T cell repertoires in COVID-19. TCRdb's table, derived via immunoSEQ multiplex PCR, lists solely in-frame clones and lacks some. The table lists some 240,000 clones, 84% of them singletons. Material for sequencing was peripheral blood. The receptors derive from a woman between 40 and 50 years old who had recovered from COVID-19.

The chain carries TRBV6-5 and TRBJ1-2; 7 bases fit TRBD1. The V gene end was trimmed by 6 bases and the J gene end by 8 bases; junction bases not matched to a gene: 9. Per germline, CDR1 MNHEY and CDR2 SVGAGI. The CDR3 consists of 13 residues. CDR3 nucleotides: TGTGCCAGCAGGAGTGACAGGGCAAACGGCTACACCTTC. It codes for CASRSDRANGYTF.

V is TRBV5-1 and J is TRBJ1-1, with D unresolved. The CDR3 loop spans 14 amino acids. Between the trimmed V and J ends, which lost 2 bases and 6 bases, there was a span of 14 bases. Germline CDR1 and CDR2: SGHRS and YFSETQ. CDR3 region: CASSLESHVSEAFF. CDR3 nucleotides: TGCGCCAGCAGCTTAGAGTCTCACGTCTCTGAAGCTTTCTTT.

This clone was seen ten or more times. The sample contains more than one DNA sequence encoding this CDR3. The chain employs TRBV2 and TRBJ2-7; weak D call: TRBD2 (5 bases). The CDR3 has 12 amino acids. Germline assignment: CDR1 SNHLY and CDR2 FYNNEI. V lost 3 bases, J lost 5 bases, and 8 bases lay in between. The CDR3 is CASSDTGNEQYF. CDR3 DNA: TGTGCCAGCAGTGACACGGGGAACGAGCAGTACTTC. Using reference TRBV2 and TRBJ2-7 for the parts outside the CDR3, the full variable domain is EPEVTQTPSHQVTQMGQEVILRCVPISNHLYFYWYRQILGQKVEFLVSFYNNEISEKSEIFDDQFSVERPDGSNFTLKIRSTKLEDSAMYFCASSDTGNEQYFGPGTRLTVT.

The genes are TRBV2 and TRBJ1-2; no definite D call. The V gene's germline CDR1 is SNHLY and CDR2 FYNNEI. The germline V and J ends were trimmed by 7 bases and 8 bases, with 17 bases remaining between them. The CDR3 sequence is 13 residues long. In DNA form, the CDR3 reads TGTGCCAGCACCTATAGATCCTCCGAAGGCTACACCTTC. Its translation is CASTYRSSEGYTF.

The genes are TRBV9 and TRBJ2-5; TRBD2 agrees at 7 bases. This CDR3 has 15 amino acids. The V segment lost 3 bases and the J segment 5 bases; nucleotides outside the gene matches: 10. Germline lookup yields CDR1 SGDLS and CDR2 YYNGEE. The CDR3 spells CASSAGGGLRETQYF. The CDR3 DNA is TGTGCCAGCAGCGCGGGAGGCGGACTGAGGGAGACCCAGTACTTC.

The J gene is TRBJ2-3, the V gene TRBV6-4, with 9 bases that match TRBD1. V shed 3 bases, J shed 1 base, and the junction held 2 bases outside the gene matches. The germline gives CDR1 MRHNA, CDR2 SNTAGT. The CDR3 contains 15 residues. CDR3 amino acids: CASSERTGGTDTQYF. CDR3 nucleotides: TGTGCCAGCAGTGAGAGGACAGGGGGCACAGATACGCAGTATTTT.

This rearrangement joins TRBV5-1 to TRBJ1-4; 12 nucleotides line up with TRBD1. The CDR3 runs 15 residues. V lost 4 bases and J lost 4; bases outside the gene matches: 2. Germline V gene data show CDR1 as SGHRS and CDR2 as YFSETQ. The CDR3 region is CASSGTGGLNEKLFF. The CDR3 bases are TGCGCCAGCAGCGGGACAGGGGGCCTTAATGAAAAACTGTTTTTT.

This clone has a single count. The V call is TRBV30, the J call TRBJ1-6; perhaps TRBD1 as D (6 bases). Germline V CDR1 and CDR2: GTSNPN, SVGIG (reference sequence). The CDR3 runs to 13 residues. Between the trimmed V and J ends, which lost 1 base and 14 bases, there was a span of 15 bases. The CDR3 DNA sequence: TGTGCCTGGAGTGATTCGGGACACCGAGCCCTCCACTTT. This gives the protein CAWSDSGHRALHF.

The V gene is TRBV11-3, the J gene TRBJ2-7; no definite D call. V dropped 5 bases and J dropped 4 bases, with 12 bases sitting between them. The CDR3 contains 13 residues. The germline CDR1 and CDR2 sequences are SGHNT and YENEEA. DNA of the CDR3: TGTGCCAGCAGCACCCGACACCCTTACGAGCAGTACTTC. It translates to CASSTRHPYEQYF.